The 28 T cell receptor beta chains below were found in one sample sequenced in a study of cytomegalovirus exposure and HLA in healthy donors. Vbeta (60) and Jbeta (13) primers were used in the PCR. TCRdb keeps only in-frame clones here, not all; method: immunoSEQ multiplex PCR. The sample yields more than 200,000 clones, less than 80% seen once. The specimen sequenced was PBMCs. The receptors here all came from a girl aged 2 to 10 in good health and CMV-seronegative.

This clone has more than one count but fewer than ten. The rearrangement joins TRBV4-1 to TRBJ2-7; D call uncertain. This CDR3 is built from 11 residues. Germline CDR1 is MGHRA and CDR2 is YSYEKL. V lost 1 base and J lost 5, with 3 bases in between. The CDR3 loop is CASSQGNEQYF. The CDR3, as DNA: TGCGCCAGCAGCCAAGGTAACGAGCAGTACTTC.

The CDR3 sequence: CASSSEPGQGIYGYTF. The CDR3 DNA reads as TGTGCCAGCAGCTCCGAACCGGGACAGGGCATCTATGGCTACACCTTC. The chain links TRBV7-9 to TRBJ1-2; TRBD1 matches 9 bases. The CDR3 covers 16 residues. J gave up 4 bases and V 4 bases, and 10 bases lay outside the gene matches. CDR1 is SEHNR and CDR2 is FQNEAQ in the germline V gene (reference sequence).

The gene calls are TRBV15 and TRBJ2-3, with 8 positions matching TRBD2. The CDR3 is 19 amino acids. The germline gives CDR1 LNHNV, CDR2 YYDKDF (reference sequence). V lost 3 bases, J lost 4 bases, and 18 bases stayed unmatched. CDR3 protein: CATSSVPGTRAGKSDTQYF. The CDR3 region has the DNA TGTGCCACCAGCAGCGTTCCCGGGACTAGGGCGGGGAAGTCAGATACGCAGTATTTT.

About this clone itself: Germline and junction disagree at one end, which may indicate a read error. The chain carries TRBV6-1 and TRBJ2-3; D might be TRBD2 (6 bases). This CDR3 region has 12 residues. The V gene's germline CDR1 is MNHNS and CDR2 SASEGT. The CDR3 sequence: CASSTVVDYPNF. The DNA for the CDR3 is TGTGCCAGCAGCACCGTGGTGGACTACCCGAACTTT.

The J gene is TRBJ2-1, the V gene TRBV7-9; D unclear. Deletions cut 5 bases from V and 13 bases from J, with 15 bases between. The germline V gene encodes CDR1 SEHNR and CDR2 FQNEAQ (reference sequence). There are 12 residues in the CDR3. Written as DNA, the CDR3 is TGTGCCAGCAGCCCTTCCGAGGCTGATCAGTTCTTC. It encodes CASSPSEADQFF.

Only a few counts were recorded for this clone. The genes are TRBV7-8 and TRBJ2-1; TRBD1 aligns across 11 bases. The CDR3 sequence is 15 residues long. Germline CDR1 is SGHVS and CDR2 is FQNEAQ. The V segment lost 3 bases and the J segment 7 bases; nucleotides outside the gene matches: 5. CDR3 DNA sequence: TGTGCCAGCAGCTTTCGGACAGGGGGCTGGAATGAGCAGTTCTTC. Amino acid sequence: CASSFRTGGWNEQFF.

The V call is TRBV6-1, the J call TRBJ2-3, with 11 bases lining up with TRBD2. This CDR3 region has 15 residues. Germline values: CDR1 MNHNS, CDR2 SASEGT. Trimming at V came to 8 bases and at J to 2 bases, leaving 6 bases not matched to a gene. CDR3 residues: CASHSGGALTDTQYF. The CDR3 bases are TGTGCCAGCCATAGCGGGGGGGCCCTCACAGATACGCAGTATTTT.

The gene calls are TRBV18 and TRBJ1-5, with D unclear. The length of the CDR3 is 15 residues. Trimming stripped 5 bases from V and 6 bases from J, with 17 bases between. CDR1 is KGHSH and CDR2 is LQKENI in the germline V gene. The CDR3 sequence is CASSENGRVSQPQHF. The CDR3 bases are TGTGCCAGCTCAGAAAACGGTCGGGTGAGTCAGCCCCAGCATTTT. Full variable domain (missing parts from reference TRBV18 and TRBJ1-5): NAGVMQNPRHLVRRRGQEARLRCSPMKGHSHVYWYRQLPEEGLKFMVYLQKENIIDESGMPKERFSAEFPKEGPSILRIQQVVRGDSAAYFCASSENGRVSQPQHFGDGTRLSIL.

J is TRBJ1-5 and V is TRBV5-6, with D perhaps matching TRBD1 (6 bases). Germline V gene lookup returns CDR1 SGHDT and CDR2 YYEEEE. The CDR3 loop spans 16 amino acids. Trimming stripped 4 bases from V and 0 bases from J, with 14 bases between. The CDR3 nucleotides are TGTGCCAGCAGCCCCGGGGGGGCGTATAGCAATCAGCCCCAGCATTTT. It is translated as CASSPGGAYSNQPQHF.

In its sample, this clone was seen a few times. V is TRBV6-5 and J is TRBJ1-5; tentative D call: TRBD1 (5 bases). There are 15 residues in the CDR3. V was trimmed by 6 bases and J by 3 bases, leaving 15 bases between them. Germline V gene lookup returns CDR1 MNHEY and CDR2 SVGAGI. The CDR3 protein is CASRPRRANNQPQHF. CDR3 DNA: TGTGCCAGCAGGCCACGCAGGGCGAACAATCAGCCCCAGCATTTT.

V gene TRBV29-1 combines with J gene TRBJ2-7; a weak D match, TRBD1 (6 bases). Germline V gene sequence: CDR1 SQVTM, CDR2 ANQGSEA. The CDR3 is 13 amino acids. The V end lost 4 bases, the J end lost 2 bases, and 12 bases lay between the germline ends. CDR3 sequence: CSVAEDRAYEQYF. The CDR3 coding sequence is TGCAGCGTTGCAGAGGACAGAGCCTACGAGCAGTACTTC.

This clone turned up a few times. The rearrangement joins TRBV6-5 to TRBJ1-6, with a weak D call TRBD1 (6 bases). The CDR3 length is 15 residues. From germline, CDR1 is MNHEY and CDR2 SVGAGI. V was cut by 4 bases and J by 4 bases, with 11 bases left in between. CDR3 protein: CASSSNGQYNSPLHF. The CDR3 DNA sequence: TGTGCCAGCAGTTCTAACGGACAGTATAATTCACCCCTCCACTTT.

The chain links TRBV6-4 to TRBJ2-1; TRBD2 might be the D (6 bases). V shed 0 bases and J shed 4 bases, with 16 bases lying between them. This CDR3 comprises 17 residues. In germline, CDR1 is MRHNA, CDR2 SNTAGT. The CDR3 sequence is CASSDSLGLAHYNEQFF. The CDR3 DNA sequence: TGTGCCAGCAGTGACTCGTTAGGGCTAGCGCATTACAATGAGCAGTTCTTC.

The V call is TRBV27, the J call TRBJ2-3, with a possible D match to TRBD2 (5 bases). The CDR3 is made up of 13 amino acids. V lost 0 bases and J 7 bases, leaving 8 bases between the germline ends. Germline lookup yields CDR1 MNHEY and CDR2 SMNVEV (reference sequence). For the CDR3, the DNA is TGTGCCAGCAGTTTATCTTGGGAGTATACGCAGTATTTT. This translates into CASSLSWEYTQYF.

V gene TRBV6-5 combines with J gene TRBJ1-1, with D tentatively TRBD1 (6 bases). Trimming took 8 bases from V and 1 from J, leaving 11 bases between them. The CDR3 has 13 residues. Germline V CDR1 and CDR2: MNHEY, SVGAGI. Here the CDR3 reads CASALQGNTEAFF. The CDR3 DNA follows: TGTGCCAGCGCACTACAGGGGAACACTGAAGCTTTCTTT.

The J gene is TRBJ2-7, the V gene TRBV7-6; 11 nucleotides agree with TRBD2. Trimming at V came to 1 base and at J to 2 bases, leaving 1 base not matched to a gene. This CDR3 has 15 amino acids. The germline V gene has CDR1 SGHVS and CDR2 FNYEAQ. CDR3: CASSLGGLAAYEQYF. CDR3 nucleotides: TGTGCCAGCAGCTTAGGGGGACTAGCGGCCTACGAGCAGTACTTC. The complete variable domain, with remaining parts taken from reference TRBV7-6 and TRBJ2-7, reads GAGVSQSPRYKVTKRGQDVALRCDPISGHVSLYWYRQALGQGPEFLTYFNYEAQQDKSGLPNDRFSAERPEGSISTLTIQRTEQRDSAMYRCASSLGGLAAYEQYFGPGTRLTVT.

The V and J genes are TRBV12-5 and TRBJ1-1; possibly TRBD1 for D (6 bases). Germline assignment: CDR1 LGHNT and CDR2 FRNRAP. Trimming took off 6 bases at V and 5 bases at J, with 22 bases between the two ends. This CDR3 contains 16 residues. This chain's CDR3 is CASGPAGAPGWTEAFF. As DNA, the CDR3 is TGTGCTAGTGGCCCGGCAGGGGCGCCTGGGTGGACTGAAGCTTTCTTT.

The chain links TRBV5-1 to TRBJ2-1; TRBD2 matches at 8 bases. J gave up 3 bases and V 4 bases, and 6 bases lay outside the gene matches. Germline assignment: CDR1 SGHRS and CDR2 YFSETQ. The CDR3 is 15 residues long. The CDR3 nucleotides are TGCGCCAGCAGCACCCGAGCGGGAGACTACAATGAGCAGTTCTTC. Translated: CASSTRAGDYNEQFF. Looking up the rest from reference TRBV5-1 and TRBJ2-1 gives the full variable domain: KAGVTQTPRYLIKTRGQQVTLSCSPISGHRSVSWYQQTPGQGLQFLFEYFSETQRNKGNFPGRFSGRQFSNSRSEMNVSTLELGDSALYLCASSTRAGDYNEQFFGPGTRLTVL.

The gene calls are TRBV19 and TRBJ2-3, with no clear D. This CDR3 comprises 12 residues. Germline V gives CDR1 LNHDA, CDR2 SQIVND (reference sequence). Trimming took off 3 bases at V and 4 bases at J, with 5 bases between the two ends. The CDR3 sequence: CASSMGPDTQYF. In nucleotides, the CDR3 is TGTGCCAGTAGTATGGGCCCAGATACGCAGTATTTT.

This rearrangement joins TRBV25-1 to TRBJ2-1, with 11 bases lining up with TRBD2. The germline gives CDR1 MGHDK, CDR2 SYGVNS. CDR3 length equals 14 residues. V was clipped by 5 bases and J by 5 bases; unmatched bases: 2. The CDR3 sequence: CASSLAGGDNEQFF. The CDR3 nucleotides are TGTGCCAGCAGTTTAGCGGGAGGGGACAATGAGCAGTTCTTC.

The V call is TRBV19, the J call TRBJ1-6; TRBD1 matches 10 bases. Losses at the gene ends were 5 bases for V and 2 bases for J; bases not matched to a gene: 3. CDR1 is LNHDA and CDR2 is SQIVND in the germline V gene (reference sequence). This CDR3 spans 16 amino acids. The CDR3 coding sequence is TGTGCCAGTAGTCGGGGACAGGGGCCCTATAATTCACCCCTCCACTTT. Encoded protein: CASSRGQGPYNSPLHF.

Written as DNA, the CDR3 is TGTGCCAGCAGTTCCGGGACAGGGGATTATCAGCCCCAGCATTTT. Translation gives CASSSGTGDYQPQHF. The chain has TRBV28 and TRBJ1-5; 10 nucleotides line up with TRBD1. Looked up from germline, CDR1 is MDHEN and CDR2 is SYDVKM. The CDR3 has 15 residues. Unmatched junction bases numbered 5, after V lost 4 bases and J lost 5 bases.

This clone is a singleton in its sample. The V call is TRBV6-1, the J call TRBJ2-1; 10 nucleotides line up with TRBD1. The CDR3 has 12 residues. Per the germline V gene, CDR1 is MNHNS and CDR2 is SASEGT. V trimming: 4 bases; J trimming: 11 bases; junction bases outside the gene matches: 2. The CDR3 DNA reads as TGTGCCAGCAGTGCGGGACAGGGGAAGCAGTTCTTC. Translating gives CASSAGQGKQFF.

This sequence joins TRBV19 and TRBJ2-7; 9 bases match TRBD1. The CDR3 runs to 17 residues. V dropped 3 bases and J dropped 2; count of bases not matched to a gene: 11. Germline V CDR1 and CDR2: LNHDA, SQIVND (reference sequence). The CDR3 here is CASSMVGTGSLPYEQYF. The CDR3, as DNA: TGTGCCAGTAGTATGGTGGGGACAGGGTCCCTACCCTACGAGCAGTACTTC.

The CDR3 DNA reads TGTGCCAGCAGCTTAGGCGGGGGAAGCACTGAAGCTTTCTTT. It encodes CASSLGGGSTEAFF. The chain joins TRBV11-2 to TRBJ1-1, with D tentatively TRBD1 (5 bases). The CDR3 extends over 14 amino acids. CDR1 and CDR2 (germline): SGHAT, FQNNGV. V was shortened by 1 base and J by 4 bases, with 10 bases between the two germline ends.

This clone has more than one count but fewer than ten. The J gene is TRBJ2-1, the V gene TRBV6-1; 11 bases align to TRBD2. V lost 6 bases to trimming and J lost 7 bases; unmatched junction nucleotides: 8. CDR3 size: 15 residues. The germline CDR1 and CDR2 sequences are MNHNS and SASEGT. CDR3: CASRKLAGENNEQFF. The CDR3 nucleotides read TGTGCCAGCAGAAAACTAGCGGGGGAGAATAATGAGCAGTTCTTC.

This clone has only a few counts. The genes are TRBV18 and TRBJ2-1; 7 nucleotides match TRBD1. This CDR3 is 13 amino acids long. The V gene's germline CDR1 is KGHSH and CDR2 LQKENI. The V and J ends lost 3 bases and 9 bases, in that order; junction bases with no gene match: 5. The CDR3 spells CASSPRDRGEQFF. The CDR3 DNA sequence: TGTGCCAGCTCACCCCGGGACAGAGGTGAGCAGTTCTTC. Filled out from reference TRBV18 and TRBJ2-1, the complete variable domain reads NAGVMQNPRHLVRRRGQEARLRCSPMKGHSHVYWYRQLPEEGLKFMVYLQKENIIDESGMPKERFSAEFPKEGPSILRIQQVVRGDSAAYFCASSPRDRGEQFFGPGTRLTVL.

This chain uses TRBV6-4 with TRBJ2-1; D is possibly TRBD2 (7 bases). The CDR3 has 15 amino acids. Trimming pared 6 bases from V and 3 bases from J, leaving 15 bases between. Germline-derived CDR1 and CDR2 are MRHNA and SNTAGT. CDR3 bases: TGTGCCAGCAGCCGAGAGGGGGGGCTCTACAATGAGCAGTTCTTC. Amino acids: CASSREGGLYNEQFF.